The T cell receptor beta chain described here comes from a study of blood T cell repertoires in COVID-19. At the level of the study: Sources were T cells, B-cell-depleted T cells, or PBMCs; the material itself was cDNA or gDNA.

Germline V CDR1 and CDR2: LNHDA, SQIVND (reference sequence). V gave up 5 bases and J gave up 3 bases; unmatched junction bases: 3. The length of the CDR3 is 15 residues. In the source study's methods: Amplifying reference gene primers gave estimates of nucleated cell counts. Generated by immunoSEQ multiplex PCR, the TCRdb table keeps only in-frame clones and is missing some. The V and J calls and clone size come from that table; D and trimming were worked out from the DNA. In the table there are about 68,000 clones, 65% to 80% of which are singletons. Sequencing was performed on peripheral blood. The TCR was taken from a human donor in a cohort sampled during active COVID-19. The chain recombines TRBV19 with TRBJ2-1; 11 bases agree with TRBD1. The CDR3 protein is CASSAGQGVYNEQFF. CDR3 coding DNA: TGTGCCAGTAGTGCGGGACAGGGGGTCTACAATGAGCAGTTCTTC.